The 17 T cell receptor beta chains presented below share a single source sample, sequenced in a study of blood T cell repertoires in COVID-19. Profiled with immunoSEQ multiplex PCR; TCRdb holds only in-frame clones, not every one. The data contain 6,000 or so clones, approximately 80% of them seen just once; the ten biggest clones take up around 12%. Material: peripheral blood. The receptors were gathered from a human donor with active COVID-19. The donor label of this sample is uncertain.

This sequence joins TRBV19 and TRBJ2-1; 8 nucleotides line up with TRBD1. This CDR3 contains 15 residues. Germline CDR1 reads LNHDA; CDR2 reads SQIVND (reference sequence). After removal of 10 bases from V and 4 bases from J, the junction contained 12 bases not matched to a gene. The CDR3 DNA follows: TGTGCCACCACAGGACAGGGTGGTTCATACAATGAGCAGTTCTTC. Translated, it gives CATTGQGGSYNEQFF.

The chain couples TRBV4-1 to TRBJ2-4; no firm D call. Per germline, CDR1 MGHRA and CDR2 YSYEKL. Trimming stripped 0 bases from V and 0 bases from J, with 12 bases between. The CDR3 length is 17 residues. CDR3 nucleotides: TGCGCCAGCAGCCAAGATCCAGGATACGGAGCCAAAAACATTCAGTACTTC. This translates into CASSQDPGYGAKNIQYF.

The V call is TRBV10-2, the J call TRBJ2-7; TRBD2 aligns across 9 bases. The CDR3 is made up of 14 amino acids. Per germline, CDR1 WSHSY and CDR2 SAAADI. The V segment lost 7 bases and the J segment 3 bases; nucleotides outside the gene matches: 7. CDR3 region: CASKLAGDLYEQYF. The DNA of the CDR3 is TGCGCCAGCAAATTAGCGGGAGATCTCTACGAGCAGTACTTC.

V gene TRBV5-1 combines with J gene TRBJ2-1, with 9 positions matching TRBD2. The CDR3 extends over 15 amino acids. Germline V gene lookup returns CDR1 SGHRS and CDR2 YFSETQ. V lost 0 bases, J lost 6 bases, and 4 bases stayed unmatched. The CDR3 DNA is TGCGCCAGCAGCTTGGTGGCGGGAGGGGGCAATGAGCAGTTCTTC. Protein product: CASSLVAGGGNEQFF.

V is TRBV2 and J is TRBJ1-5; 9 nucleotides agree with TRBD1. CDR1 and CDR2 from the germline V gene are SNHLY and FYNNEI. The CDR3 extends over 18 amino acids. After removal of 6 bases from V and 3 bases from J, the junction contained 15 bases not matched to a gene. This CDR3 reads CASSQTGGGIINNQPQHF. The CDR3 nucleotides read TGTGCCAGCAGCCAGACAGGGGGTGGAATTATTAACAATCAGCCCCAGCATTTT.

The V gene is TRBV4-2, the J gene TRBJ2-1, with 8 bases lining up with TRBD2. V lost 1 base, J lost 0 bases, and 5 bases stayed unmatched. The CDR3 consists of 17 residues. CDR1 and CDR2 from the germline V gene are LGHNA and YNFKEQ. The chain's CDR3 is CASSQGVLAGSYNEQFF. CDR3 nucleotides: TGTGCCAGCAGCCAAGGGGTCCTAGCGGGCTCCTACAATGAGCAGTTCTTC.

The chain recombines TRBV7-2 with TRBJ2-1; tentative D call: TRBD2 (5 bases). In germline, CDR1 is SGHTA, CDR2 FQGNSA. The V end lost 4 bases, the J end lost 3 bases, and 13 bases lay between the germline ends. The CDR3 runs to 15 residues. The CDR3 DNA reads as TGTGCCAGCAGCTATGCCGGGAACAGCTACAATGAGCAGTTCTTC. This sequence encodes CASSYAGNSYNEQFF.

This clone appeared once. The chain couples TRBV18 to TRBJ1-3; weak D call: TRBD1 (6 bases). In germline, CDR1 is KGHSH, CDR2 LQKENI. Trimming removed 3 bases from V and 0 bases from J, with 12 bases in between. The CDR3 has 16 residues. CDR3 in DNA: TGTGCCAGCTCACCGGCAGGGACATTCTCTGGAAACACCATATATTTT. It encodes CASSPAGTFSGNTIYF.

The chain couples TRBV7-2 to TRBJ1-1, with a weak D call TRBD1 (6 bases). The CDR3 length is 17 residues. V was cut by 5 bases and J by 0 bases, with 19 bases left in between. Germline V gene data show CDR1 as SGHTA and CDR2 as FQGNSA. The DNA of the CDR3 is TGTGCCAGCAGCGCCCCCCCCGGGACAACGATGAACACTGAAGCTTTCTTT. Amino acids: CASSAPPGTTMNTEAFF.

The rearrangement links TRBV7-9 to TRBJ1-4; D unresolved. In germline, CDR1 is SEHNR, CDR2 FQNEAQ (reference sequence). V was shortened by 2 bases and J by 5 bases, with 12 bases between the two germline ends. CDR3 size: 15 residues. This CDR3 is CASSLSMGENEKLFF. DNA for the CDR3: TGTGCCAGCAGCTTATCAATGGGCGAAAATGAAAAACTGTTTTTT.

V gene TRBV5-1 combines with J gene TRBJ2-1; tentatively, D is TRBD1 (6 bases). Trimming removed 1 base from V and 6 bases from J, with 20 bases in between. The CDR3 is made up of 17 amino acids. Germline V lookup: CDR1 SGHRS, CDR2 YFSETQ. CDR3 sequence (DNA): TGCGCCAGCAGCTTGAAGTCGCAGGGGATAGGGTCCAATGAGCAGTTCTTC. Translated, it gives CASSLKSQGIGSNEQFF. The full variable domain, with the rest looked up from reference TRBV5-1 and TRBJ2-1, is KAGVTQTPRYLIKTRGQQVTLSCSPISGHRSVSWYQQTPGQGLQFLFEYFSETQRNKGNFPGRFSGRQFSNSRSEMNVSTLELGDSALYLCASSLKSQGIGSNEQFFGPGTRLTVL.

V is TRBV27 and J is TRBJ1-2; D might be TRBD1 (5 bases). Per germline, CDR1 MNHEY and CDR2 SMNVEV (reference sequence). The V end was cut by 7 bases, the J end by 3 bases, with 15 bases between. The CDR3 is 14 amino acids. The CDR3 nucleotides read TGTGCCAGCAAAGATTACGGGGGAGACTATGGCTACACCTTC. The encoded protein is CASKDYGGDYGYTF.

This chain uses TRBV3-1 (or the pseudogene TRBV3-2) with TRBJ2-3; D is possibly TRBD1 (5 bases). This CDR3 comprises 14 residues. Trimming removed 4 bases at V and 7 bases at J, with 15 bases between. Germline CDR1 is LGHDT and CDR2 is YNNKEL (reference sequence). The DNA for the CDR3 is TGTGCCAGCAGCCCTCAGATACAGGTCAATACGCAGTATTTT. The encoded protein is CASSPQIQVNTQYF.

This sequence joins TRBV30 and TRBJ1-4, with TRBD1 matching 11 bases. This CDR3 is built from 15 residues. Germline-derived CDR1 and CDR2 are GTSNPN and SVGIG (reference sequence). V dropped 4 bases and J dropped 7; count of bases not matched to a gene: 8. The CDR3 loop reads CAWKTLGTGGEKLFF. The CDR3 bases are TGTGCCTGGAAGACCCTCGGGACAGGGGGTGAAAAACTGTTTTTT.

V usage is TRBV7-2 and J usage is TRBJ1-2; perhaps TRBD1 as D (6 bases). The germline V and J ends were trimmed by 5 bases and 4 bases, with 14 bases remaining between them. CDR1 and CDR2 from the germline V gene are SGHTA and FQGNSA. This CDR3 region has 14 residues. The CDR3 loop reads CASSPLLGGYGYTF. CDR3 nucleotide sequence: TGTGCCAGCAGCCCTCTTCTAGGGGGCTATGGCTACACCTTC.

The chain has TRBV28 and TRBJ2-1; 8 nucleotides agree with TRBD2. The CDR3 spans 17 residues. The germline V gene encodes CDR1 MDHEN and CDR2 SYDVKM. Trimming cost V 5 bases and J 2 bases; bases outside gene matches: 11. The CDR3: CASSDHSGKDPYNEQFF. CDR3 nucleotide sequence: TGTGCCAGCAGTGATCATAGCGGGAAGGATCCCTACAATGAGCAGTTCTTC.

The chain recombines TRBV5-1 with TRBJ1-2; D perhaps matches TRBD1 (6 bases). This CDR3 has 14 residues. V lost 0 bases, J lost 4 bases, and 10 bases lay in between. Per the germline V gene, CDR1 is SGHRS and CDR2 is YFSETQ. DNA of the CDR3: TGCGCCAGCAGCTTGGAGGACAGCCGCTATGGCTACACCTTC. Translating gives CASSLEDSRYGYTF.